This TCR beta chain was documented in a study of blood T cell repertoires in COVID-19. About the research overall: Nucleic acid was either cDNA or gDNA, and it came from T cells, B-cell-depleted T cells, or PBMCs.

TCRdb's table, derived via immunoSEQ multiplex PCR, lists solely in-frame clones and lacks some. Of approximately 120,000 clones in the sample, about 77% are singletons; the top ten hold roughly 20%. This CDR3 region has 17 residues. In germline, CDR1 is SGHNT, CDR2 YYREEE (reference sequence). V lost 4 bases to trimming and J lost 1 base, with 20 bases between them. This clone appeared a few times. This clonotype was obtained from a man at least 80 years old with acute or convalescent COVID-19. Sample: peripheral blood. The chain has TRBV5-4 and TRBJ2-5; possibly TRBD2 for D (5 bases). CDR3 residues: CASSRSGIRLSQETQYF. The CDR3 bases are TGTGCCAGCAGCAGGAGCGGTATTCGACTAAGCCAAGAGACCCAGTACTTC.